This section outlines one TCR beta chain sequence together with its context. Its antigen is currently unknown. This specimen belongs to a study of graft-versus-host responses after intestinal transplantation. Study as a whole: Those transplanted obtained multivisceral, liver-intestinal, or isolated intestinal grafts. For around three years after anti-thymocyte globulin induction, all recipients took tacrolimus and steroids. Study-level points and caveats: Elevated graft-versus-host to host-versus-graft clonal ratios in allografts were recorded for patients with graft-donor T cell macrochimerism. Detected in recipient marrow were GvH clones, some of which were first observed in ileum or blood.

Sequencing was performed with immunoSEQ multiplex PCR; in TCRdb, only in-frame clones are kept and a portion is missing. The sample records tens of thousands of clones, about 90% being singletons. The length of the CDR3 is 15 residues. CDR1 is MNHNS and CDR2 is SASEGT in the germline V gene. Trimming cost V 7 bases and J 4 bases, with 19 bases left between them. The sample consisted of PBMCs, taken 26 days after transplant. The chain couples TRBV6-1 to TRBJ2-5, with D unresolved. This TCR was recovered from a human patient who received an intestinal transplant, so some T cells may come from the graft donor. Here the CDR3 DNA reads TGTGCCAGCACCCCAGGTTTGGGTTTCGGAGAGACCCAGTACTTC. Translating gives CASTPGLGFGETQYF.